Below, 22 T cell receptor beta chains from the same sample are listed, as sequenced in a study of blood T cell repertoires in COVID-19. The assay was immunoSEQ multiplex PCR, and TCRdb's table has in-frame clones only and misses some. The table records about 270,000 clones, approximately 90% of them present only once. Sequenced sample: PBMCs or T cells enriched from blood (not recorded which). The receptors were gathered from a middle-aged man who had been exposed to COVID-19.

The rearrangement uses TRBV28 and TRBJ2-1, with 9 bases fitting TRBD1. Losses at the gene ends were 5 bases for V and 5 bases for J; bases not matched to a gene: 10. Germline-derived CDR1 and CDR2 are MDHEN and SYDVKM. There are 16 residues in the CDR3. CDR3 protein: CASSPAGTGRDNEQFF. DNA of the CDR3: TGTGCCAGCAGTCCAGCCGGGACAGGGAGGGACAATGAGCAGTTCTTC.

The CDR3 coding sequence is TGTGCCAGCAGACGACAGGGTGTTACTGGAAACACCATATATTTT. This gives the protein CASRRQGVTGNTIYF. The chain couples TRBV25-1 to TRBJ1-3; 7 bases are shared with TRBD1. The CDR3 contains 15 residues. CDR1 MGHDK and CDR2 SYGVNS come from the germline V gene. The ends lost 6 bases at V and 2 bases at J; junction bases unmatched: 7. The full variable domain, its missing parts supplied by reference TRBV25-1 and TRBJ1-3, is EADIYQTPRYLVIGTGKKITLECSQTMGHDKMYWYQQDPGMELHLIHYSYGVNSTEKGDLSSESTVSRIRTEHFPLTLESARPSHTSQYLCASRRQGVTGNTIYFGEGSWLTVV.

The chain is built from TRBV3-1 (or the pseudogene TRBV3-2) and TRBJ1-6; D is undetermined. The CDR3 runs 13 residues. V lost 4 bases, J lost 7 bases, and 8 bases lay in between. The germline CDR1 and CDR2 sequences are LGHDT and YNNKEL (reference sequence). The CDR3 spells CASSPLENSPLHF. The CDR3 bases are TGTGCCAGCAGCCCACTAGAAAATTCACCCCTCCACTTT.

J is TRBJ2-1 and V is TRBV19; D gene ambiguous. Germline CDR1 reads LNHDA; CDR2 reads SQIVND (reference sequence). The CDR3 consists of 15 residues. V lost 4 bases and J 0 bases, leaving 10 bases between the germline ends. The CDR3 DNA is TGTGCCAGTAGTAGCTCTTTCAGCTCCTACAATGAGCAGTTCTTC. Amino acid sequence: CASSSSFSSYNEQFF. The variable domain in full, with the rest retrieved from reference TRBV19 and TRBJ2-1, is DGGITQSPKYLFRKEGQNVTLSCEQNLNHDAMYWYRQDPGQGLRLIYYSQIVNDFQKGDIAEGYSVSREKKESFPLTVTSAQKNPTAFYLCASSSSFSSYNEQFFGPGTRLTVL.

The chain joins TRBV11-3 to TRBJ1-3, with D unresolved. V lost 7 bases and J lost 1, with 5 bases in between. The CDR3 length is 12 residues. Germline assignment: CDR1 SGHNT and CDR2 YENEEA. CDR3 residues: CASTQSGNTIYF. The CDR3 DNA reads TGTGCCAGCACCCAATCTGGAAACACCATATATTTT.

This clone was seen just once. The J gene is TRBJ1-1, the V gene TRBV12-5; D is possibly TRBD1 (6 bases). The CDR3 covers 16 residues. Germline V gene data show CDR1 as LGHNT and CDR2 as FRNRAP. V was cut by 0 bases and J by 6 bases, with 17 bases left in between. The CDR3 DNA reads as TGTGCTAGTGGTTTGGTACTTTCCGGCAGGGGCCCTGAAGCTTTCTTT. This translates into CASGLVLSGRGPEAFF.

CDR3 in DNA: TGCAGCGTTGCCGGGGGGAGTTACTACGAGCAGTACTTC. This encodes CSVAGGSYYEQYF. V and J are TRBV29-1 and TRBJ2-7; 7 nucleotides line up with TRBD2. The germline V gene encodes CDR1 SQVTM and CDR2 ANQGSEA. Trimming took 4 bases from V and 3 from J; bases not matched to a gene: 6. The CDR3 loop spans 13 amino acids.

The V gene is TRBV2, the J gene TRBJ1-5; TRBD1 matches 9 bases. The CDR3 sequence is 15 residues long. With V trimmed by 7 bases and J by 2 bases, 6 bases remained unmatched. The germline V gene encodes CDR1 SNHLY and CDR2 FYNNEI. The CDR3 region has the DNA TGTGCCAGCAACCACAGGGGGCAAGGCAATCAGCCCCAGCATTTT. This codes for CASNHRGQGNQPQHF. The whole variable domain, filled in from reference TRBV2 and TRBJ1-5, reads EPEVTQTPSHQVTQMGQEVILRCVPISNHLYFYWYRQILGQKVEFLVSFYNNEISEKSEIFDDQFSVERPDGSNFTLKIRSTKLEDSAMYFCASNHRGQGNQPQHFGDGTRLSIL.

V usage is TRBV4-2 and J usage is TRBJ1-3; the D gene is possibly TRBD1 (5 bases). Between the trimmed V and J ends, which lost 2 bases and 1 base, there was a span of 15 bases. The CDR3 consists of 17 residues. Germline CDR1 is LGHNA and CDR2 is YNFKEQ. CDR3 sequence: CASSQSPGGDSGNTIYF. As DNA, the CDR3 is TGTGCCAGCAGCCAATCCCCGGGGGGGGATTCTGGAAACACCATATATTTT.

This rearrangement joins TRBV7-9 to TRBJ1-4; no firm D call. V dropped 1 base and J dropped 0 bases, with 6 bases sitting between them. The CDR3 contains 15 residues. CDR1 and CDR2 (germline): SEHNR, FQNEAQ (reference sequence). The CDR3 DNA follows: TGTGCCAGCAGCTTAGAGGAGTCAACTAATGAAAAACTGTTTTTT. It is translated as CASSLEESTNEKLFF.

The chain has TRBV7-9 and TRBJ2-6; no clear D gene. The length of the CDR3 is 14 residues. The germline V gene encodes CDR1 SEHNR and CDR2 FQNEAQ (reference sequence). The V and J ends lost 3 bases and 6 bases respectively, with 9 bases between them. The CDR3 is CASSLNSAANVLTF. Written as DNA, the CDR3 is TGTGCCAGCAGCTTGAACTCCGCGGCCAACGTCCTGACTTTC. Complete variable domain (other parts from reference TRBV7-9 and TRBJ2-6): DTGVSQNPRHKITKRGQNVTFRCDPISEHNRLYWYRQTLGQGPEFLTYFQNEAQLEKSRLLSDRFSAERPKGSFSTLEIQRTEQGDSAMYLCASSLNSAANVLTFGAGSRLTVL.

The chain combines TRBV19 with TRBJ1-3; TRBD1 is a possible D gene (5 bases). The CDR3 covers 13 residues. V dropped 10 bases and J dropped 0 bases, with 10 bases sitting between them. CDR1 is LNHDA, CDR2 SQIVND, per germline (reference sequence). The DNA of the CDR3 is TGTGCCACTGCGGACAACTCTGGAAACACCATATATTTT. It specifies CATADNSGNTIYF.

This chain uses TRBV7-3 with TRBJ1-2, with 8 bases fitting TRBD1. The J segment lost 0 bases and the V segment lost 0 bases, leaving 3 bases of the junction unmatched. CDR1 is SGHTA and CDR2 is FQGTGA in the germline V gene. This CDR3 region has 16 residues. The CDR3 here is CASSLTGQEPNYGYTF. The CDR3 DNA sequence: TGTGCCAGCAGCTTAACGGGACAGGAACCTAACTATGGCTACACCTTC. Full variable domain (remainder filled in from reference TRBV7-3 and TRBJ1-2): GAGVSQTPSNKVTEKGKYVELRCDPISGHTALYWYRQSLGQGPEFLIYFQGTGAADDSGLPNDRFFAVRPEGSVSTLKIQRTERGDSAVYLCASSLTGQEPNYGYTFGSGTRLTVV.

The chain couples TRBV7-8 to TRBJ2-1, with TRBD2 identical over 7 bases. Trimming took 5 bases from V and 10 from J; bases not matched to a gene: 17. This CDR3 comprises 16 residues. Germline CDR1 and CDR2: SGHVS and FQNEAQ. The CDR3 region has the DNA TGTGCCAGCAGCCTCGGGACTACACTAATGAAGGTGGAGCAGTTCTTC. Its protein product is CASSLGTTLMKVEQFF.

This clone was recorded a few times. The DNA for the CDR3 is TGTGCCAGCAGCCGATGGACTAGCGGGAGTCGGGAGCTGTTTTTT. This encodes CASSRWTSGSRELFF. This chain connects TRBV3-1 (or the pseudogene TRBV3-2) to TRBJ2-2; 13 nucleotides agree with TRBD2. In germline, CDR1 is LGHDT, CDR2 YNNKEL (reference sequence). The CDR3 is made up of 15 amino acids. V trimming: 4 bases; J trimming: 9 bases; junction bases outside the gene matches: 5.

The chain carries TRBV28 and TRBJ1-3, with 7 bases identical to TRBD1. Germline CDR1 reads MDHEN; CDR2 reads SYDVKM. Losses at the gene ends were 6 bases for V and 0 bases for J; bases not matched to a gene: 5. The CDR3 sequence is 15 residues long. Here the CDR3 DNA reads TGTGCCAGCAGGGGGGACAGCAGCTCTGGAAACACCATATATTTT. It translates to CASRGDSSSGNTIYF.

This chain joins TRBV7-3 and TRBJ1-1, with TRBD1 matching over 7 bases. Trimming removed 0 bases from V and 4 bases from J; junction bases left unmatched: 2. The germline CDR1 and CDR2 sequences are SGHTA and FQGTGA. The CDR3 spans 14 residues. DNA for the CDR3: TGTGCCAGCAGCTTAACTGGGACAGCCACTGAAGCTTTCTTT. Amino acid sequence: CASSLTGTATEAFF.

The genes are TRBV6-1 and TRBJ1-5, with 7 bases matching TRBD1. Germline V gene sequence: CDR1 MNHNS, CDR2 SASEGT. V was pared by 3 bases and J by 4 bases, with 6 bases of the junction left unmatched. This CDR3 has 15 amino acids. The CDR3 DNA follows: TGTGCCAGCAGTGAGCAGGGGGGCCTTAATCAGCCCCAGCATTTT. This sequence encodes CASSEQGGLNQPQHF.

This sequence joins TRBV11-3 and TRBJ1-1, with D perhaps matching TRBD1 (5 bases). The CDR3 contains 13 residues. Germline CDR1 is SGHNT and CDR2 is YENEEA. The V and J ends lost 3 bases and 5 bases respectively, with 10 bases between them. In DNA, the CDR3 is TGTGCCAGCAGCTTGGGGCGTAGGACTGAAGCTTTCTTT. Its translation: CASSLGRRTEAFF.

CDR3 region: CASSLAGGYGYTF. The CDR3 nucleotides are TGCGCCAGCAGCTTGGCGGGGGGCTATGGCTACACCTTC. The chain employs TRBV5-1 and TRBJ1-2; weak D call: TRBD1 (5 bases). Trimming pared 0 bases from V and 4 bases from J, leaving 7 bases between. Germline CDR1 and CDR2: SGHRS and YFSETQ. The CDR3 extends over 13 amino acids.

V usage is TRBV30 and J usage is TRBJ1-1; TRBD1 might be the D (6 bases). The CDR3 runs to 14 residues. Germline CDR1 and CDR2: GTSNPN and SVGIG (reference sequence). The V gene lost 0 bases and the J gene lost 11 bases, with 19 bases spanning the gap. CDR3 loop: CAWSVELGHQGAFF. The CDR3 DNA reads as TGTGCCTGGAGTGTAGAATTGGGACACCAGGGGGCTTTCTTT. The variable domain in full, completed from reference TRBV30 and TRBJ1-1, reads SQTIHQWPATLVQPVGSPLSLECTVEGTSNPNLYWYRQAAGRGLQLLFYSVGIGQISSEVPQNLSASRPQDRQFILSSKKLLLSDSGFYLCAWSVELGHQGAFFGQGTRLTVV.

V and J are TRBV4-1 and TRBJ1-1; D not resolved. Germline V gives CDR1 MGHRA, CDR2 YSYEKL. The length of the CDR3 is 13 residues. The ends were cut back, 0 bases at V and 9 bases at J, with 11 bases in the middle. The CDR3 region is CASSQDQAEKAFF. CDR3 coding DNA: TGCGCCAGCAGCCAAGATCAGGCAGAAAAAGCTTTCTTT.